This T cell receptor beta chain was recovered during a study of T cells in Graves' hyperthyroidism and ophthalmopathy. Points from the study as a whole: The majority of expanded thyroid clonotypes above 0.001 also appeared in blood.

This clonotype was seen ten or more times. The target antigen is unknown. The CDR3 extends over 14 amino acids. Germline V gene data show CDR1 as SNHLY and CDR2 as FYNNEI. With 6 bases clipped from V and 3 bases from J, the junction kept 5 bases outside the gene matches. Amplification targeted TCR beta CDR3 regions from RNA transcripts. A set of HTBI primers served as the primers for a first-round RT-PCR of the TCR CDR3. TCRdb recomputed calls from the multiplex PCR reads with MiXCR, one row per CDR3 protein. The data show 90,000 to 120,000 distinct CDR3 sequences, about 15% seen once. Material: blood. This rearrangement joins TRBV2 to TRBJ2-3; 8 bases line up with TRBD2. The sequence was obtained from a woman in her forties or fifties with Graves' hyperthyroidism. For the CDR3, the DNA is TGTGCCAGCAGCGGGAGGGTGTCGACAGATACGCAGTATTTT. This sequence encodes CASSGRVSTDTQYF.